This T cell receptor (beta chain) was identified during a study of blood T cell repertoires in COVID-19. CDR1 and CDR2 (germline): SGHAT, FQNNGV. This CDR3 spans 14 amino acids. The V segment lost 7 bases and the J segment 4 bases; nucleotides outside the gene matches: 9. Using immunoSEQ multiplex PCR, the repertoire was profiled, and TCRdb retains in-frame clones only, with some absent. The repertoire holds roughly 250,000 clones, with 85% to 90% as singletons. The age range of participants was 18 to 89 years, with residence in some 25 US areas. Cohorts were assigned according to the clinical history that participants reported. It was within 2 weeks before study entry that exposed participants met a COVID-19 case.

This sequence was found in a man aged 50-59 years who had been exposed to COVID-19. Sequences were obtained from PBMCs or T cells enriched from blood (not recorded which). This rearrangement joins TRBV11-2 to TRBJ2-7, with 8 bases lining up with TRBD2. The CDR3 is CASTPGGRRYEQYV. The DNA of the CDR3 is TGTGCCAGCACTCCGGGGGGGCGTAGGTACGAGCAGTACGTC.